This entry lists 4 T cell receptor beta chains sequenced from one sample in a study of neoadjuvant anti-PD-1 for oral cavity cancer. Repertoires were generated with immunoSEQ multiplex PCR, while TCRdb's copy carries only in-frame clones and drops some. The repertoire holds about 37,000 clones, with 35% to 40% as singletons. Time point specified: after neoadjuvant nivolumab, at surgical resection. The specimen was tumor tissue, collected after nivolumab (anti-PD-1) treatment. Source of these receptors: a person between 35 and 79 years old with oral cavity squamous cell carcinoma.

This clone was detected a few times. The rearrangement uses TRBV27 and TRBJ2-3, with a weak D call TRBD2 (6 bases). The CDR3 length is 15 residues. V dropped 8 bases and J dropped 5 bases, with 20 bases sitting between them. The germline gives CDR1 MNHEY, CDR2 SMNVEV (reference sequence). CDR3 residues: CASSPLSGVQDTQYF. The CDR3, as DNA: TGTGCCAGCTCCCCCCTATCGGGAGTTCAAGATACGCAGTATTTT.

The chain is built from TRBV5-1 and TRBJ2-1; D is possibly TRBD1 or TRBD2 (5 bases each). The V gene's germline CDR1 is SGHRS and CDR2 YFSETQ. This CDR3 has 16 amino acids. V gave up 0 bases and J gave up 0 bases, with 10 bases separating them. CDR3 coding DNA: TGCGCCAGCAGCTTGGCCTCGGGGCCCTCCTACAATGAGCAGTTCTTC. It is translated as CASSLASGPSYNEQFF.

In this sample, this clone turned up many times. V is TRBV6-4 and J is TRBJ1-2; D may be TRBD1 (5 bases). The V and J ends lost 5 bases and 6 bases respectively, with 13 bases between them. Germline CDR1 is MRHNA and CDR2 is SNTAGT. This CDR3 spans 13 amino acids. CDR3 amino acids: CASSRDGADGYTF. The CDR3 nucleotides read TGTGCCAGCAGTAGGGACGGGGCGGATGGCTACACCTTC.

The chain combines TRBV6-1 with TRBJ2-3, with 11 positions matching TRBD2. Germline V gene sequence: CDR1 MNHNS, CDR2 SASEGT. This CDR3 comprises 15 residues. V was pared by 5 bases and J by 4 bases, with 5 bases of the junction left unmatched. CDR3 loop: CASSLTSGVPDTQYF. For the CDR3, the DNA is TGTGCCAGCAGTTTGACTAGCGGGGTTCCAGATACGCAGTATTTT.